Presented here are 8 T cell receptor beta chains from one specimen sequenced in a study of T cells after yellow fever vaccination. TCRdb re-called the 5' RACE reads with MiXCR, one entry per CDR3 protein. This sample carries just over 300,000 distinct CDR3 sequences, around 4% of them seen once, and the ten largest clones take 20% to 30%. The sequencing here drew on PBMCs, taken on the day of the yellow fever booster vaccination. The origin of the receptors is a man younger than 35 who received the YFV17D yellow fever vaccine.

In this sample, this clonotype turned up many times. The rearrangement joins TRBV7-2 to TRBJ1-6; D is possibly TRBD1 (6 bases). The CDR3 contains 21 residues. Germline CDR1 and CDR2: SGHTA and FQGNSA. V lost 6 bases and J 5 bases, leaving 32 bases between the germline ends. CDR3 sequence reads: CASSFSVLSPGHRPNNSPLHF. In DNA form, the CDR3 reads TGTGCCAGCAGTTTTAGTGTTTTATCGCCGGGACACCGACCTAATAATTCACCCCTCCACTTT.

This clonotype was detected only a few times. V gene TRBV5-1 combines with J gene TRBJ2-1; 7 nucleotides match TRBD1. Trimming cost V 5 bases and J 3 bases; bases outside gene matches: 5. The CDR3 length is 14 residues. CDR1 is SGHRS, CDR2 YFSETQ, per germline. The CDR3 DNA reads TGCGCCAGCAGACGACAGGGTCGCTACAATGAGCAGTTCTTC. Protein product: CASRRQGRYNEQFF.

This clonotype was found many times. The CDR3 here is CASSLQGETEAFF. The CDR3 DNA sequence: TGTGCCAGCAGTTTACAGGGTGAGACTGAAGCTTTCTTT. This chain connects TRBV12-3 or TRBV12-4 to TRBJ1-1; a weak D match, TRBD1 (5 bases). The CDR3 has 13 residues. V lost 2 bases, J lost 5 bases, and 9 bases lay in between.

This clonotype appeared many times. The rearrangement uses TRBV7-6 and TRBJ1-5; possibly TRBD1 for D (5 bases). This CDR3 has 16 residues. V was pared by 5 bases and J by 6 bases, with 20 bases between. Germline CDR1 is SGHVS and CDR2 is FNYEAQ. In DNA form, the CDR3 reads TGTGCCAGCAGCCCAGGAAGTTCCGGGGCCTCTCAGCCCCAGCATTTT. It specifies CASSPGSSGASQPQHF.

CDR3 DNA: TGTGCCTGGAAACTTCCGGCCGGGAACATTCAGTACTTC. Its protein is CAWKLPAGNIQYF. The chain joins TRBV30 to TRBJ2-4; no definite D call. From germline, CDR1 is GTSNPN and CDR2 SVGIG (reference sequence). The V end was cut by 4 bases, the J end by 7 bases, with 14 bases between. The CDR3 contains 13 residues.

Ten or more counts support this clonotype. J is TRBJ2-5 and V is TRBV7-2; D is unclear. V lost 5 bases and J 7 bases, leaving 14 bases between the germline ends. The CDR3 has 13 amino acids. The germline V gene encodes CDR1 SGHTA and CDR2 FQGNSA. The CDR3 here is CASSRDGWGTQYF. The CDR3 region has the DNA TGTGCCAGCAGCCGAGACGGCTGGGGGACCCAGTACTTC.

There are a few counts of this clonotype. The chain carries TRBV28 and TRBJ2-3; 8 bases fit TRBD2. Looked up from germline, CDR1 is MDHEN and CDR2 is SYDVKM. The CDR3 covers 13 residues. V gave up 8 bases and J gave up 2 bases; unmatched junction bases: 3. The chain's CDR3 is CASDGGATDTQYF. The CDR3 DNA follows: TGTGCCAGCGACGGGGGGGCCACAGATACGCAGTATTTT.

This clonotype was detected only a few times. The chain joins TRBV5-1 to TRBJ2-3, with TRBD1 as a possible D gene (6 bases). The CDR3 length is 15 residues. In germline, CDR1 is SGHRS, CDR2 YFSETQ. V shed 3 bases and J shed 6 bases, with 17 bases lying between them. The CDR3 is CASSSQTDRADTQYF. The CDR3 DNA reads TGCGCCAGCAGCTCCCAAACGGACAGAGCCGATACGCAGTATTTT.